One sample yielded the 3 T cell receptor beta chains listed below, sequenced in a study of T cells in Graves' hyperthyroidism and ophthalmopathy. What was amplified from RNA transcripts were TCR beta CDR3 regions. A first-round RT-PCR of the TCR CDR3 used the HTBI primer set. TCRdb re-called the multiplex PCR reads through MiXCR, storing one row per CDR3 protein. The repertoire holds fewer than 650,000 distinct CDR3 sequences, with 13% to 15% as singletons. Material for sequencing was blood. These receptors were collected from a woman under 30 with Graves' ophthalmopathy.

This clonotype was seen a handful of times. The chain recombines TRBV20-1 with TRBJ2-1; TRBD2 aligns across 10 bases. Germline loops: CDR1 DFQATT, CDR2 SNEGSKA (reference sequence). CDR3 length: 16 amino acids. With 0 bases clipped from V and 4 bases from J, the junction kept 6 bases outside the gene matches. The CDR3 sequence: CSARDSSSGSYNEQFF. For the CDR3, the DNA is TGCAGTGCTAGAGATTCGTCTAGCGGGAGTTACAATGAGCAGTTCTTC.

This clonotype has a count of ten or more. The V gene is TRBV11-3, the J gene TRBJ2-2, with D unresolved. V dropped 0 bases and J dropped 0 bases, with 5 bases sitting between them. The CDR3 length is 15 residues. Per the germline V gene, CDR1 is SGHNT and CDR2 is YENEEA. The CDR3 DNA follows: TGTGCCAGCAGCTTAGACGGCCCGAACACCGGGGAGCTGTTTTTT. The encoded protein is CASSLDGPNTGELFF.

V usage is TRBV11-1 and J usage is TRBJ2-2; D unresolved. Per germline, CDR1 SGHAT and CDR2 FQDESV (reference sequence). The CDR3 loop spans 12 amino acids. V lost 1 base and J 10 bases, leaving 7 bases between the germline ends. This CDR3 is CASSLVGEELFF. CDR3 nucleotide sequence: TGTGCCAGCAGCTTAGTGGGTGAGGAGCTGTTTTTT.